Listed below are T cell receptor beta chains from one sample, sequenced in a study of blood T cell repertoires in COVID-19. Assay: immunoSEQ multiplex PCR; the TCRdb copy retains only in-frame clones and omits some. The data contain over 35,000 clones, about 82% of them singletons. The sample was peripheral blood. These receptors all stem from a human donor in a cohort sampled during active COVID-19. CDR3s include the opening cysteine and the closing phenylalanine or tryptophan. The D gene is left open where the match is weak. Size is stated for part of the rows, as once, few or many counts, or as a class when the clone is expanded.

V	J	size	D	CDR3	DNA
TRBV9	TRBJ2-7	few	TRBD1	CASSVSTGQGKHEQYF	TGTGCCAGCAGCGTCTCAACGGGACAGGGGAAGCACGAGCAGTACTTC
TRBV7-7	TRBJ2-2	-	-	CASSLTGRTGELFF	TGTGCTAGCAGCTTAACAGGAAGAACCGGGGAGCTGTTTTTT
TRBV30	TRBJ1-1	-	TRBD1	CAWNRGRTEAFF	TGTGCCTGGAACAGGGGCAGGACTGAAGCTTTCTTT
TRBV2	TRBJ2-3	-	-	CASSESLITDTQYF	TGTGCCAGCAGTGAATCGTTAATCACAGATACGCAGTATTTT
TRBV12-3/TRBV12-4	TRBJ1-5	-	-	CASSGRNQPQHF	TGTGCCAGCAGCGGTCGGAATCAGCCCCAGCATTTT
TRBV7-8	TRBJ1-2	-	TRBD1	CASSRGTGGVYGYTF	TGTGCCAGCAGCCGCGGGACAGGGGGAGTCTATGGCTACACCTTC
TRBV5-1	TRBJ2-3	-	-	CASSSYSGVDTQYF	TGCGCCAGCAGCTCCTATTCAGGGGTCGATACGCAGTATTTT
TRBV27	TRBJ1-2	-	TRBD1	CASSPGGVGYTF	TGTGCCAGCAGTCCAGGGGGCGTTGGCTACACCTTC
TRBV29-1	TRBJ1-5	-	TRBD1	CSAITGGSRQPQHF	TGCAGCGCCATCACAGGGGGCAGTCGGCAGCCCCAGCATTTT
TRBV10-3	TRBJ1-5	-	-	CAIRVEANQPQHF	TGTGCCATCAGGGTGGAGGCCAATCAGCCCCAGCATTTT
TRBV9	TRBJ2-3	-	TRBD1	CASSATSPGTGGPDTQYF	TGTGCCAGCAGCGCCACTAGCCCCGGGACAGGAGGACCAGATACGCAGTATTTT
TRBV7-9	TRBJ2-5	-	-	CASSLVRDQETQYF	TGTGCCAGCAGCTTGGTCAGGGACCAAGAGACCCAGTACTTC
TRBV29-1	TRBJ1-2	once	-	CSVEPGRGRDYTF	TGCAGCGTTGAACCGGGCCGCGGCCGGGACTACACCTTC
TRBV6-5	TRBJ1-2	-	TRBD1	CASSLGTGDLGYTF	TGTGCCAGCAGCCTAGGGACAGGGGATTTGGGCTACACCTTC
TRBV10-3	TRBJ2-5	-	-	CAISESRDQETQYF	TGTGCCATCAGTGAGTCGAGGGACCAAGAGACCCAGTACTTC
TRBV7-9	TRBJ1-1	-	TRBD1	CASSYGTGTTEAFF	TGTGCCAGCAGCTACGGGACAGGGACCACTGAAGCTTTCTTT
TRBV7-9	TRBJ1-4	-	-	CASSLGRKEKLFF	TGTGCCAGCAGCTTGGGCAGGAAGGAAAAACTGTTTTTT